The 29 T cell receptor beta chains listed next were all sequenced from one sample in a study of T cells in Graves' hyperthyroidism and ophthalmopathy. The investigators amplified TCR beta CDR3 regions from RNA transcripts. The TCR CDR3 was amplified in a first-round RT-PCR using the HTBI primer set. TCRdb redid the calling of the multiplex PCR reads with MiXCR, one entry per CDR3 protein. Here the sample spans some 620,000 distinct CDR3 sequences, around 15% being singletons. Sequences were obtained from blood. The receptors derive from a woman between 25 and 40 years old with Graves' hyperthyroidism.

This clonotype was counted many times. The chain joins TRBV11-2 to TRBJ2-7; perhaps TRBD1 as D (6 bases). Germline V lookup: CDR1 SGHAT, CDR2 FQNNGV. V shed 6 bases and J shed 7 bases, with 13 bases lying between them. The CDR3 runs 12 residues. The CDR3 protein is CASRGAGEEQYF. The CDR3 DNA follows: TGTGCCAGCAGGGGGGCCGGAGAAGAGCAGTACTTC.

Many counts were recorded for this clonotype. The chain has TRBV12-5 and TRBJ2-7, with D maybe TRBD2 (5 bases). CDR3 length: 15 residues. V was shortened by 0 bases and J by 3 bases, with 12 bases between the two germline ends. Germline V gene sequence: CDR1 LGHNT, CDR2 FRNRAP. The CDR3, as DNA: TGTGCTAGTGGTTTGGTCGCGGGCCCCCTCTACGAGCAGTACTTC. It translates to CASGLVAGPLYEQYF. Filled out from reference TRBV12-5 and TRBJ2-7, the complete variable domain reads DARVTQTPRHKVTEMGQEVTMRCQPILGHNTVFWYRQTMMQGLELLAYFRNRAPLDDSGMPKDRFSAEMPDATLATLKIQPSEPRDSAVYFCASGLVAGPLYEQYFGPGTRLTVT.

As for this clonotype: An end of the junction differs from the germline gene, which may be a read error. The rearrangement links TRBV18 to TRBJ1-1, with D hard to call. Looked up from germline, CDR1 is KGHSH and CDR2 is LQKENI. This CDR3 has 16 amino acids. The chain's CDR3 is CASSRPSRQMNTQAFF. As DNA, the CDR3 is TGTGCCAGCTCACGACCCTCAAGACAAATGAACACTCAAGCTTTCTTT.

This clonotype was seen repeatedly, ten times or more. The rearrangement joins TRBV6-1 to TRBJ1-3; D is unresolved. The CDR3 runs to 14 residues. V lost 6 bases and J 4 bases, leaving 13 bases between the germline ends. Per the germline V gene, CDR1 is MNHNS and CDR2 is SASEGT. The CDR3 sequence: CASSPEGSGNTIYF. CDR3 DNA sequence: TGTGCCAGCAGCCCTGAGGGTTCCGGAAACACCATATATTTT.

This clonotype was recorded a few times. The CDR3 reads CASSLGVGSPEAFF. The CDR3 nucleotides read TGTGCCAGCAGTTTAGGAGTAGGGAGCCCTGAAGCTTTCTTT. The rearrangement links TRBV12-3 or TRBV12-4 to TRBJ1-1; D not certain. The CDR3 covers 14 residues. V was cut by 1 base and J by 6 bases, with 12 bases left in between.

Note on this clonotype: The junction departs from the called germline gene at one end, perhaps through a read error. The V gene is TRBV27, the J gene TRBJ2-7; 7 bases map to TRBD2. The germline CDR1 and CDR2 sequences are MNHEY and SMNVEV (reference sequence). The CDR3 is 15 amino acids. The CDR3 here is CAGSLTGGVVYEQYF. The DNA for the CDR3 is TGTGCCGGCAGTTTAACGGGAGGTGTTGTCTACGAGCAGTACTTC.

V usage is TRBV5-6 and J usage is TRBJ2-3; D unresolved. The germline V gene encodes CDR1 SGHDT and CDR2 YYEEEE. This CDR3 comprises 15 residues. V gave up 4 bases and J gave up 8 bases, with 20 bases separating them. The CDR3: CASSTPGVHVGTQYF. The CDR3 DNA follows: TGTGCCAGCAGCACCCCAGGAGTCCACGTTGGTACGCAGTATTTT.

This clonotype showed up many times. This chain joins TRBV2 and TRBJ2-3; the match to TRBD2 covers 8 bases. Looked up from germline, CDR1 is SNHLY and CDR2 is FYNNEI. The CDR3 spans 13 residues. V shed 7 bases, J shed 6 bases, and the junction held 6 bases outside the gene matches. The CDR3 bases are TGTGCCAGCAAGGGACTAGTTGCGGATACGCAGTATTTT. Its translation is CASKGLVADTQYF.

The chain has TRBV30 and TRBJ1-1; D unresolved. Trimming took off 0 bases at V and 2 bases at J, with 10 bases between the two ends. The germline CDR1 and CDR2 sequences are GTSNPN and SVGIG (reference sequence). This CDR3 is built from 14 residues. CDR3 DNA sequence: TGTGCCTGGAGTGTAGATTGGGATAACACTGAAGCTTTCTTT. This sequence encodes CAWSVDWDNTEAFF.

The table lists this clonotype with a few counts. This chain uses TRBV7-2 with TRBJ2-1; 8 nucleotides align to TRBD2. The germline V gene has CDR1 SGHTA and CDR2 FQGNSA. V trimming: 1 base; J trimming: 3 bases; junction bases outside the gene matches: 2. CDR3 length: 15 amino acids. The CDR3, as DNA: TGTGCCAGCAGCTTAGGCGGGAGGCTCTACAATGAGCAGTTCTTC. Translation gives CASSLGGRLYNEQFF.

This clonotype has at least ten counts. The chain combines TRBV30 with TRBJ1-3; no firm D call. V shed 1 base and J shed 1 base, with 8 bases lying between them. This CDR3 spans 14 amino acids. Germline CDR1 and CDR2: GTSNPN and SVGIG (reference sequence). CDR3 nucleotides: TGTGCCTGGAGTGGTATGGAGTCTGGAAACACCATATATTTT. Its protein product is CAWSGMESGNTIYF.

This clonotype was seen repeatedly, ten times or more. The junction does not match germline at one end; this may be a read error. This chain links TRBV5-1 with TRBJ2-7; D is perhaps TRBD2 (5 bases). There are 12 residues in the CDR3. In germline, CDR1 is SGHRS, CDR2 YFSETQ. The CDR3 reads CASSLEGYEQYF. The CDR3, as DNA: TGTGCCAGCAGTTTAGAGGGTTACGAGCAGTACTTC.

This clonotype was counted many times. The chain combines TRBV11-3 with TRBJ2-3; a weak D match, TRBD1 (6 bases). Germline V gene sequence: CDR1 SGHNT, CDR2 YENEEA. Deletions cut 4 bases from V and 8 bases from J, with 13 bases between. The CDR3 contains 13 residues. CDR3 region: CASSSDRGATQYF. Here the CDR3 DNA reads TGTGCCAGCAGCTCGGACAGAGGAGCTACGCAGTATTTT.

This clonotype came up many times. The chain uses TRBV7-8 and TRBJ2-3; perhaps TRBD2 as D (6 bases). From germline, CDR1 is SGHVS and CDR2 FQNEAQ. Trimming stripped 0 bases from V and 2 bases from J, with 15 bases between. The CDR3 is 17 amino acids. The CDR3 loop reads CASSLARSGRPTDTQYF. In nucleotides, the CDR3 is TGTGCCAGCAGCTTAGCCCGTAGCGGCAGGCCCACAGATACGCAGTATTTT.

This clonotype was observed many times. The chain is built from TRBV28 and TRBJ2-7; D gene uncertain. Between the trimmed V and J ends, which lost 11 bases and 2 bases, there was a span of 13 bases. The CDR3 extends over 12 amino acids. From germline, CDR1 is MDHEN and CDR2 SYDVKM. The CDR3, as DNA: TGTGCCTTCTCCCTAGATCCCTACGAGCAGTACTTC. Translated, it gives CAFSLDPYEQYF.

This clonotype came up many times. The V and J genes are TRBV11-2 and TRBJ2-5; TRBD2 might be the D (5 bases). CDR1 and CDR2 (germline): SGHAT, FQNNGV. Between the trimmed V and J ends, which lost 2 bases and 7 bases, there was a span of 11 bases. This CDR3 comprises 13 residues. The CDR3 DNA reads TGTGCCAGCAGCTTAACGTCACGGGGGACCCAGTACTTC. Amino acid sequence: CASSLTSRGTQYF.

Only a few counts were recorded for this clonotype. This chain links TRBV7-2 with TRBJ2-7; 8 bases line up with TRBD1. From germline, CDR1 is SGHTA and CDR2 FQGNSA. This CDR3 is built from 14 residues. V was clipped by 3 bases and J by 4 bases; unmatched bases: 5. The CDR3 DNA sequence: TGTGCCAGCAGCTTCCAGGGGGCGATGTACGAGCAGTACTTC. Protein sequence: CASSFQGAMYEQYF.

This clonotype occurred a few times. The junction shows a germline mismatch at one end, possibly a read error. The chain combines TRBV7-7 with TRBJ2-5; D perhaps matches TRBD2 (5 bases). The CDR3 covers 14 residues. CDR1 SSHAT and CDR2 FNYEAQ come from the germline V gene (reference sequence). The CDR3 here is CASSPPGSQETQYF. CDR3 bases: TGTGCTAGCAGCCCTCCGGGATCACAAGAGACCCAGTACTTC.

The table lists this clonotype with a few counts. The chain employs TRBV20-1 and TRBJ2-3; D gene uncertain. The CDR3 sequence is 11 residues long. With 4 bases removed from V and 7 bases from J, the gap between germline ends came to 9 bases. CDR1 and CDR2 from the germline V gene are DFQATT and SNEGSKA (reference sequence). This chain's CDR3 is CSAIPTNTQYF. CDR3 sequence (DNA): TGCAGTGCTATCCCGACCAATACGCAGTATTTT.

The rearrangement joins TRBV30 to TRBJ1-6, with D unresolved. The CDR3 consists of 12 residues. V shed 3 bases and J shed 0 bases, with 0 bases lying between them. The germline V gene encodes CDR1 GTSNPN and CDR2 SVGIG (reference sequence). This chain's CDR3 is CAWSSYNSPLHF. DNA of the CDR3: TGTGCCTGGAGCTCCTATAATTCACCCCTCCACTTT. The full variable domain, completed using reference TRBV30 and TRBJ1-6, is SQTIHQWPATLVQPVGSPLSLECTVEGTSNPNLYWYRQAAGRGLQLLFYSVGIGQISSEVPQNLSASRPQDRQFILSSKKLLLSDSGFYLCAWSSYNSPLHFGNGTRLTVT.

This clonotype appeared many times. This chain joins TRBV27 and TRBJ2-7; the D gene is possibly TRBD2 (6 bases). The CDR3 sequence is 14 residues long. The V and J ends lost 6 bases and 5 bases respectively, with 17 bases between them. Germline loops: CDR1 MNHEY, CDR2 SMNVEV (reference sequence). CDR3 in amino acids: CASSNRLDDHEQYF. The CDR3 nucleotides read TGTGCCAGCAGCAACCGACTAGATGATCACGAGCAGTACTTC.

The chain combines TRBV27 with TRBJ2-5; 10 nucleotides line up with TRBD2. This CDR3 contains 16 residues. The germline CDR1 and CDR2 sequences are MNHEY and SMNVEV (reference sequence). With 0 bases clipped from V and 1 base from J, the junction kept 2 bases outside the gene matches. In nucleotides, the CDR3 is TGTGCCAGCAGTTTATCGAAGCGGGAGGGCCAAGAGACCCAGTACTTC. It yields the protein CASSLSKREGQETQYF.

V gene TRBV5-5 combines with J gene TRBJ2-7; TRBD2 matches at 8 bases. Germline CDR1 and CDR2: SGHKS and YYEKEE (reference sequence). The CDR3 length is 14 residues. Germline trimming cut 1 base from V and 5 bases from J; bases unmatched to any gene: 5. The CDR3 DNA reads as TGTGCCAGCAGCTTGCGAGCGGGAGTGCACGAGCAGTACTTC. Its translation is CASSLRAGVHEQYF. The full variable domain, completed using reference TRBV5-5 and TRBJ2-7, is DAGVTQSPTHLIKTRGQQVTLRCSPISGHKSVSWYQQVLGQGPQFIFQYYEKEERGRGNFPDRFSARQFPNYSSELNVNALLLGDSALYLCASSLRAGVHEQYFGPGTRLTVT.

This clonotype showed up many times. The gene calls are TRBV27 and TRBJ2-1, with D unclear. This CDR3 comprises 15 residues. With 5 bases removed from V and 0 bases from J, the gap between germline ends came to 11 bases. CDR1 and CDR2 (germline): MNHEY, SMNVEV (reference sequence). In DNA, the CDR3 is TGTGCCAGCAGTAGTCTGCACAGCTCCTACAATGAGCAGTTCTTC. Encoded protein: CASSSLHSSYNEQFF.

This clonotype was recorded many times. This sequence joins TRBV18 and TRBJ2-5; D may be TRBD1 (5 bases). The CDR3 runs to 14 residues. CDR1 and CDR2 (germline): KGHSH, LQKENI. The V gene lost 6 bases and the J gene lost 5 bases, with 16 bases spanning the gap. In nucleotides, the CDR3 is TGTGCCAGCTCTCCAGGCAGGGCCGAGGAGACCCAGTACTTC. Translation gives CASSPGRAEETQYF.

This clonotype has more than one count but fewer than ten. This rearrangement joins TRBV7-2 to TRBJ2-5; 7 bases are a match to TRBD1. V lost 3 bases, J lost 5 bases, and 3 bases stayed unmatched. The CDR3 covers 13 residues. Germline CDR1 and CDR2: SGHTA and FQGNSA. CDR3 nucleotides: TGTGCCAGCAGCTTCCAGGGGGTCGAGACCCAGTACTTC. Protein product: CASSFQGVETQYF. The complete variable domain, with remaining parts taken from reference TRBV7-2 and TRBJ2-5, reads GAGVSQSPSNKVTEKGKDVELRCDPISGHTALYWYRQSLGQGLEFLIYFQGNSAPDKSGLPSDRFSAERTGGSVSTLTIQRTQQEDSAVYLCASSFQGVETQYFGPGTRLLVL.

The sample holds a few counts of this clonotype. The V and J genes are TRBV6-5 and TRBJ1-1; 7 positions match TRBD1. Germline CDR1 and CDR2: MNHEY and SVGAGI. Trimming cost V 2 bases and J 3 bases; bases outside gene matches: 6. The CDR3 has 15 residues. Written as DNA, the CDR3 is TGTGCCAGCAGTTACGGGACAGTGGAGGACACTGAAGCTTTCTTT. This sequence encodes CASSYGTVEDTEAFF.

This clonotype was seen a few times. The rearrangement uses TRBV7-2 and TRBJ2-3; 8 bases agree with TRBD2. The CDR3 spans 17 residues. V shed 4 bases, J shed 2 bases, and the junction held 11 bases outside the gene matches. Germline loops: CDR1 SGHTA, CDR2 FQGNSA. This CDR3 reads CASSSVRLASVTDTQYF. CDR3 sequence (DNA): TGTGCCAGCAGCTCAGTAAGACTAGCGAGTGTCACAGATACGCAGTATTTT.

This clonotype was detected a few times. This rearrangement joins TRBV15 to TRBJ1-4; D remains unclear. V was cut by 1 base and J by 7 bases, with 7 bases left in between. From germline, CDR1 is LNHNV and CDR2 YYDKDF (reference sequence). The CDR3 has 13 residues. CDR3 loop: CATSRARLEKLFF. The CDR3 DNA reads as TGTGCCACCAGCAGAGCTAGGCTTGAAAAACTGTTTTTT.